A selection of T cell receptor beta chains follows, all from one sample in a study of neurological immune-mediated disorders. One entry per CDR3 protein, called by TCRdb with MiXCR from the 5' RACE reads. This repertoire shows around 21,000 distinct CDR3 sequences, 6.5% to 9% found once; its top ten account for roughly 17%. The sequencing sample was made of CD8+ T cells from blood. The receptors shown here come from a woman aged 25 to 39 with HTLV-1-associated myelopathy (HAM/TSP). CDR3s include the opening cysteine and the closing phenylalanine or tryptophan. A D gene is named only where the DNA matches it firmly.

v_gene	d_gene	CDR3aa
TRBV20-1	.	CSALPDDNYEQYF
TRBV5-1	.	CASSFDSGYGYTF
TRBV24-1	.	CATAAGNTEAFF
TRBV6-5	.	CASSVQASGNTIYF
TRBV5-1	.	CASSFRPFGTLNTGELFF
TRBV5-1	TRBD1	CASSLAFETGRVYGYTF
TRBV7-2	.	CASSPGWAMNTEAFF
TRBV30	.	CAWSVPALYRDYGYTF
TRBV5-1	.	CASSLVSTDEQFF
TRBV6-1	.	CASSDQEQETQYF
TRBV7-2	TRBD2	CASSFPTRTSGGWEQFF
TRBV7-8	.	CASSTRMVSEQFF
TRBV6-5	.	CASSYSVGQGTYEQYF
TRBV15	TRBD2	CATSRDSGLVPEQYF
TRBV20-1	.	CSATRQPRGLGQPQHF
TRBV7-8	TRBD1	CASSLGTGLTDNSPLHF
TRBV29-1	.	CSVEERPGGHEKLFF
TRBV6-5	.	CASSYNQGLAYEQYF